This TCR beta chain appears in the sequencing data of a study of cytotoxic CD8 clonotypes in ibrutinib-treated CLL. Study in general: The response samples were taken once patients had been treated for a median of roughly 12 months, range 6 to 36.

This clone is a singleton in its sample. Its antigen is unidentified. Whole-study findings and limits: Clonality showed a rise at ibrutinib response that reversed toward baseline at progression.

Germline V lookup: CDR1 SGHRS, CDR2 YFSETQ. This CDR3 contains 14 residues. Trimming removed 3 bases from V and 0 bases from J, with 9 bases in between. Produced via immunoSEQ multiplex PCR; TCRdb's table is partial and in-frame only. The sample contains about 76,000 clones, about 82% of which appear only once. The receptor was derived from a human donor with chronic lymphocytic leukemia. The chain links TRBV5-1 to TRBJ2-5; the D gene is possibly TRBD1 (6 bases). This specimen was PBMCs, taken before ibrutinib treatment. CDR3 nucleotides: TGCGCCAGCAGCTCCCGGACAGACCAAGAGACCCAGTACTTC. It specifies CASSSRTDQETQYF.